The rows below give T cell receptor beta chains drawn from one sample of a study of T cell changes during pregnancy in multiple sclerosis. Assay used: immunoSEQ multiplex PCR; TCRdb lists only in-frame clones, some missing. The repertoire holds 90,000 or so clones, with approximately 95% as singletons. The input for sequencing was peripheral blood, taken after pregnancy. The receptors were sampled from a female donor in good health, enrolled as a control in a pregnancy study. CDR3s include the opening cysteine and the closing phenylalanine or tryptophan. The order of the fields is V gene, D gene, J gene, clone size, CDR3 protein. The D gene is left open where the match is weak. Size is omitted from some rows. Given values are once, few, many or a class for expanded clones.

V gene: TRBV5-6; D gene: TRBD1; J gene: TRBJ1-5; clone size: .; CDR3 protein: CASSFDRGNQPQHF
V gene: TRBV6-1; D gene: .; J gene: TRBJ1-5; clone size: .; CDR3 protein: CASSDEVPGNQPQHF
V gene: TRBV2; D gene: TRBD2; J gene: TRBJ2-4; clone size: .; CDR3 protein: CASSGEGNIQYF
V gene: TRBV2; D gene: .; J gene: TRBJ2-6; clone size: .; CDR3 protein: CASSRDSGGANVLTF
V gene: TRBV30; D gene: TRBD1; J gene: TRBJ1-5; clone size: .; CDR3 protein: CAWSVQGDQPQHF
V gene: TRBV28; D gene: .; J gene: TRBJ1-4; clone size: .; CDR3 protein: CASSFVSGRREKLFF
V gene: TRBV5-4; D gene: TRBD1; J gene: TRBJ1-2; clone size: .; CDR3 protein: CASSLKGAVYGYTF
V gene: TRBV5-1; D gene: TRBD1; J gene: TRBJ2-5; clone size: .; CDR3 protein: CASSGHGTATQETQYF
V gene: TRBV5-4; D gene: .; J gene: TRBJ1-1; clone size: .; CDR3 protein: CASRGQWGNTEAFF
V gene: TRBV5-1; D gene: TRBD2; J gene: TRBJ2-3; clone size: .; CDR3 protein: CASSLSQTSEWVTDTQYF
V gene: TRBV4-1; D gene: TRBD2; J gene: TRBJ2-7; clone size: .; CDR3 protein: CASSQRRSSGSYEQYF
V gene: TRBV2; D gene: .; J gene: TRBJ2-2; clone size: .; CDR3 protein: CASRGQGLGTGELFF
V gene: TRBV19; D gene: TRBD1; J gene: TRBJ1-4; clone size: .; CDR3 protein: CASNNPGGWDNEILFF
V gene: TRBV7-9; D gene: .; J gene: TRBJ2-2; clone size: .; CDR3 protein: CASSLRGTGELFF
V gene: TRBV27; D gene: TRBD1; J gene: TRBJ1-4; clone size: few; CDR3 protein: CASSRDRGLIQEKLFF
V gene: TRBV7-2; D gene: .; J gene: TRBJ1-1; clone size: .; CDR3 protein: CASSLATGLNTEAFF
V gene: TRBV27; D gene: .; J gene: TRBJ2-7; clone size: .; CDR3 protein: CASRGIPLGNRSSGYEQYF
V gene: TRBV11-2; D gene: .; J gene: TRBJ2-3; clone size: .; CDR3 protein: CASSSWGIGDTDTQYF
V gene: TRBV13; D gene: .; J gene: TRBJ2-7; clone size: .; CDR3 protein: CASSFSGLPPYEQYF
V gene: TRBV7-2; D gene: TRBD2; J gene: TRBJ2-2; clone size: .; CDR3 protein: CASSLVLAGAANTGELFF
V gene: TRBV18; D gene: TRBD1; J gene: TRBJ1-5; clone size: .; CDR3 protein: CASSLNRGEGNQPQHF
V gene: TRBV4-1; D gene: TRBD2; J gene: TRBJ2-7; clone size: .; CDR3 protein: CASSQGRGGAENEQYF
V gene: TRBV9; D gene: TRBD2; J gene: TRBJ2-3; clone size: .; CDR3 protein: CASSVGAGGADTQYF
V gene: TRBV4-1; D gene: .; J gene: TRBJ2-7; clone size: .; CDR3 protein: CASSQLTGSSYEQYF
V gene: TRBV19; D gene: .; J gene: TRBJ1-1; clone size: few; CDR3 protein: CASSMGSGAEAFF
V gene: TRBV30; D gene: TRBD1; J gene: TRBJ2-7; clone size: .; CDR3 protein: CAWSYGTGPTYEQYF
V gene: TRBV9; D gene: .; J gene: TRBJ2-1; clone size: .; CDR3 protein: CASSEDISSYNEQFF
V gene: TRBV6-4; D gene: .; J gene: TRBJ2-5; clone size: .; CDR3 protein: CASSRKFQETQYF
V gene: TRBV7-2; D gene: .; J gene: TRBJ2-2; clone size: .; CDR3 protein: CASSSGTTNTGELFF
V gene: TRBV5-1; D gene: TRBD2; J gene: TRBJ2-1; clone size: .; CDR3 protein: CASSLESSGREFF
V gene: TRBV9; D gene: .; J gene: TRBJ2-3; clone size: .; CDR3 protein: CASSVELEIDTQYF
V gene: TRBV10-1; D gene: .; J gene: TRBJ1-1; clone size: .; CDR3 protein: CARPREAFF
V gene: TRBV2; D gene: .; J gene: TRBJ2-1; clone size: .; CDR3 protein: CASCDSGPYNEQFF
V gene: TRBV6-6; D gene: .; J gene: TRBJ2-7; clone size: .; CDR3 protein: CASTPYGGGYEQYF
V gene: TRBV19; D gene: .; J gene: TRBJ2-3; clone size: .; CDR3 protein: CASRQYGQSTDTQYF
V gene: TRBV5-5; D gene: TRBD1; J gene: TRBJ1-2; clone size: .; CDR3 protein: CASSYRDRPNYGYTF
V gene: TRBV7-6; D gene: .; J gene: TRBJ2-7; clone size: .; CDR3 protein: CASSLEHRGAGYEQYF
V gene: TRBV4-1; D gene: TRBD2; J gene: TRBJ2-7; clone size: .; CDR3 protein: CASSPNPRAGGLEDEQYF
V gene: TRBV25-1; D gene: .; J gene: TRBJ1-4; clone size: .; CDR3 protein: CASSEQGEKLFF
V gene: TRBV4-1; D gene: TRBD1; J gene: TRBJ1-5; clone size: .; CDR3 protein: CASSPTGGSNQPQHF
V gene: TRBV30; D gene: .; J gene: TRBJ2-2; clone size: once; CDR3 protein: CAWIHRDTGELFF
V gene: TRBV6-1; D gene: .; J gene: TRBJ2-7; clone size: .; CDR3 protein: CASMSSPYEQYF
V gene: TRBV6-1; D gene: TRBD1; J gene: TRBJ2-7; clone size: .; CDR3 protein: CASRPGGLYEQYF
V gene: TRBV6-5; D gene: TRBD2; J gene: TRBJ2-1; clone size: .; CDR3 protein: CASSHGTSGYNEQFF
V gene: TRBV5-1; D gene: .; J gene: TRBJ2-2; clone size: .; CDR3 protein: CASSLERGTGELFF
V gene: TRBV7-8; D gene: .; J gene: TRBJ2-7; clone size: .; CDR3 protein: CASSLVTGPYEQYF
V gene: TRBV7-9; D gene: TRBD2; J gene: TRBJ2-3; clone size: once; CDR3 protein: CASSLTGTRISDTQYF
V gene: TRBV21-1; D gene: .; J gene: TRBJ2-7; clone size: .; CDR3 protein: CASSLRDMAHGIYEQYF
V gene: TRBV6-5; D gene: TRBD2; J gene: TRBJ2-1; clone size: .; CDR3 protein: CASSFRLAGGDEQFF
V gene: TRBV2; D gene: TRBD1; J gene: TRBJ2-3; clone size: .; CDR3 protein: CASSRDRGTDTQYF
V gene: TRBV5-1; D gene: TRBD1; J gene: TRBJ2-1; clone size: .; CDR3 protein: CASSSGGTGVYDEQFF
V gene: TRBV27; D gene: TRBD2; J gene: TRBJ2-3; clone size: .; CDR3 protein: CASSLVAGALAGEDADTQYF
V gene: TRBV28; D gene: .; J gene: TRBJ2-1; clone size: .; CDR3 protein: CASSLRGTSYNEQFF
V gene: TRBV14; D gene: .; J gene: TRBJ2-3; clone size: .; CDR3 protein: CASSQEWPGDGPSTDTQYF